This T cell receptor (beta chain) was sequenced during a study of T cell responses to AZD1222 COVID-19 vaccine. The method was immunoSEQ multiplex PCR; TCRdb's version includes in-frame clones alone and lacks a portion of them. The data contain roughly 150,000 clones, approximately 89% of them singletons. This clone is a singleton in its sample. The CDR3 runs 15 residues. The V end was cut by 5 bases, the J end by 3 bases, with 14 bases between. CDR1 is SGHTA and CDR2 is FQGTGA in the germline V gene. The V and J genes are TRBV7-3 and TRBJ2-1, with a tentative D call TRBD2 (7 bases). The TCR was taken from an adult in good health. The sample was peripheral blood, taken on day 0 of MenACWY control vaccination. Written as DNA, the CDR3 is TGTGCCAGCAGCCCCGGGGGGCAAATCTACAATGAGCAGTTCTTC. It is translated as CASSPGGQIYNEQFF.